This record looks at one T cell receptor beta chain sequence and its context. The data were taken from a study of cytomegalovirus exposure and HLA in healthy donors. V was trimmed by 8 bases and J by 4 bases, leaving 14 bases between them. This CDR3 has 13 residues. Germline loops: CDR1 MDHEN, CDR2 SYDVKM. Primers: 60 Vbeta forward and 13 Jbeta reverse. The method was immunoSEQ multiplex PCR; TCRdb's version includes in-frame clones alone and lacks a portion of them. The sample carries around 130,000 clones, roughly 74% recorded once. What was sequenced was PBMCs. The J gene is TRBJ1-2, the V gene TRBV28; D is unclear. This TCR came from a man aged 35 to 55 in good health and CMV-seropositive. Here the CDR3 DNA reads TGTGCCAGCGAGCCTGCCGGGAGCTATGGCTACACCTTC. It yields the protein CASEPAGSYGYTF.